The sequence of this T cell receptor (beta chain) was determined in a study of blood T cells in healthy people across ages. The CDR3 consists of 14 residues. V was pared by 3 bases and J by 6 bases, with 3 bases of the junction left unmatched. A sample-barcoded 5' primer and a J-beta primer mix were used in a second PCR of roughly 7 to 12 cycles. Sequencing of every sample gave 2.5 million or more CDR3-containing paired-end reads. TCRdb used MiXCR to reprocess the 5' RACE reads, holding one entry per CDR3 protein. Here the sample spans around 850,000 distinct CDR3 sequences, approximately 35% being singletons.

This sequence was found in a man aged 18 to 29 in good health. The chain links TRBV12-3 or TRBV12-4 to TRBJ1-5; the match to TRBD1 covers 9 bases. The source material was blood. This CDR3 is CASSFRDRVQPQHF. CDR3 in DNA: TGTGCCAGCAGTTTTCGGGACAGGGTTCAGCCCCAGCATTTT.